This entry is about one T cell receptor beta chain. Trimming left V 4 bases short and J 6 bases short, with 26 bases between. CDR1 is SGHRS and CDR2 is YFSETQ in the germline V gene. The CDR3 contains 18 residues. The data belong to a study of shared T cell receptors in the human thymus. Only in-frame clones appear in the TCRdb table, and some are missing; sequencing was by immunoSEQ multiplex PCR. Here the sample spans about 660,000 clones, around 87% being singletons. This sample was shared with a second study, whose subject was human thymus T cells. Turning to that study: Apparent skewing of V and J gene usage characterized both thymic and blood repertoires. Reports from related research described highly overlapping thymic repertoires among unrelated individuals.

The chain employs TRBV5-1 and TRBJ2-1, with TRBD1 as a possible D gene (7 bases). Input material: thymocytes. The clonotype originates from a boy younger than two with a congenital heart defect. The DNA for the CDR3 is TGCGCCAGCAGCGACCGACTCGACAGGGATGGGGGGATCAATGAGCAGTTCTTC. Protein: CASSDRLDRDGGINEQFF.